What follows are 32 T cell receptor beta chains derived from one specimen sequenced in a study of cytotoxic CD8 clonotypes in ibrutinib-treated CLL. Clones were read by immunoSEQ multiplex PCR, and TCRdb kept only the in-frame ones, dropping some. The table lists around 14,000 clones, around 68% of them singletons. This material consisted of PBMCs, taken before ibrutinib treatment. These receptors all come from a human donor with chronic lymphocytic leukemia.

V usage is TRBV7-2 and J usage is TRBJ1-6; TRBD1 aligns across 8 bases. Per germline, CDR1 SGHTA and CDR2 FQGNSA. The CDR3 is made up of 14 amino acids. V dropped 4 bases and J dropped 9; count of bases not matched to a gene: 5. The chain's CDR3 is CASSSQGALSPLHF. CDR3 in DNA: TGTGCCAGCAGCTCCCAGGGGGCGCTTTCACCCCTCCACTTT.

In its sample, this clone was seen a few times. V usage is TRBV7-2 and J usage is TRBJ2-5; D gene unclear. The CDR3 covers 11 residues. Looked up from germline, CDR1 is SGHTA and CDR2 is FQGNSA. Trimming took 8 bases from V and 4 from J, leaving 8 bases between them. The CDR3 DNA sequence: TGTGCCAGCGGGGTAGGAGAGACCCAGTACTTC. Encoded protein: CASGVGETQYF.

In its sample, this clone was seen a few times. The rearrangement uses TRBV27 and TRBJ1-4, with D hard to call. Looked up from germline, CDR1 is MNHEY and CDR2 is SMNVEV (reference sequence). CDR3 length: 13 amino acids. The ends were cut back, 6 bases at V and 8 bases at J, with 13 bases in the middle. CDR3 protein: CASSPSSAEKLFF. The CDR3 coding sequence is TGTGCCAGCAGCCCAAGTTCCGCGGAAAAACTGTTTTTT.

The V and J genes are TRBV28 and TRBJ1-2; tentative D call: TRBD1 (5 bases). Germline assignment: CDR1 MDHEN and CDR2 SYDVKM. CDR3 length: 16 residues. V was clipped by 8 bases and J by 0 bases, with 19 bases between them. The CDR3 loop reads CASSPRDRFTNYGYTF. The CDR3 nucleotides are TGTGCCAGCTCCCCCCGGGACCGATTCACTAACTATGGCTACACCTTC.

V and J are TRBV19 and TRBJ1-4; D gene unclear. Germline values: CDR1 LNHDA, CDR2 SQIVND (reference sequence). The CDR3 contains 15 residues. Between the trimmed V and J ends, which lost 8 bases and 3 bases, there was a span of 16 bases. CDR3 nucleotides: TGTGCCAGTCGGCCCTCCGCGGGGTCTAATGAAAAACTGTTTTTT. It translates to CASRPSAGSNEKLFF. Full variable domain (rest looked up from reference TRBV19 and TRBJ1-4): DGGITQSPKYLFRKEGQNVTLSCEQNLNHDAMYWYRQDPGQGLRLIYYSQIVNDFQKGDIAEGYSVSREKKESFPLTVTSAQKNPTAFYLCASRPSAGSNEKLFFGSGTQLSVL.

This sequence joins TRBV5-1 and TRBJ2-3; D is uncertain. The CDR3 has 13 residues. Deletions cut 4 bases from V and 1 base from J, with 7 bases between. Germline assignment: CDR1 SGHRS and CDR2 YFSETQ. CDR3 in DNA: TGCGCCAGCAGCCCAGAAGGCACAGATACGCAGTATTTT. This translates into CASSPEGTDTQYF.

This clone was counted only a few times. DNA for the CDR3: TGTGCCAGCAGCTTAATCAGGGGTGGGACTGAAGCTTTCTTT. Its protein is CASSLIRGGTEAFF. The J gene is TRBJ1-1, the V gene TRBV7-2; a possible D gene is TRBD1 (6 bases). Germline V gene data show CDR1 as SGHTA and CDR2 as FQGNSA. The CDR3 extends over 14 amino acids. V shed 2 bases and J shed 5 bases, with 12 bases lying between them.

The sample holds a few counts of this clone. The chain is built from TRBV7-3 and TRBJ2-1; no reliable D call. CDR3 length equals 16 residues. Per germline, CDR1 SGHTA and CDR2 FQGTGA. Trimming removed 2 bases at V and 0 bases at J, with 11 bases between. DNA for the CDR3: TGTGCCAGCAGCTTAGAGCAGACCAGCTCCTACAATGAGCAGTTCTTC. Protein sequence: CASSLEQTSSYNEQFF. Looking up the rest from reference TRBV7-3 and TRBJ2-1 gives the full variable domain: GAGVSQTPSNKVTEKGKYVELRCDPISGHTALYWYRQSLGQGPEFLIYFQGTGAADDSGLPNDRFFAVRPEGSVSTLKIQRTERGDSAVYLCASSLEQTSSYNEQFFGPGTRLTVL.

In this sample, this clone turned up a few times. The genes are TRBV5-1 and TRBJ2-7, with D uncertain. CDR1 and CDR2 (germline): SGHRS, YFSETQ. This CDR3 has 12 residues. The ends were cut back, 1 base at V and 0 bases at J, with 2 bases in the middle. The CDR3 DNA follows: TGCGCCAGCAGCTTGCCCTCCTACGAGCAGTACTTC. Protein sequence: CASSLPSYEQYF.

This clone was observed a handful of times. The CDR3 coding sequence is TGCAGCGTTGATCGTCTTGGGGGTTATGGCTACACCTTC. Its translation is CSVDRLGGYGYTF. This chain joins TRBV29-1 and TRBJ1-2, with TRBD1 as a possible D gene (5 bases). Germline V lookup: CDR1 SQVTM, CDR2 ANQGSEA. This CDR3 contains 13 residues. Deletions cut 3 bases from V and 5 bases from J, with 13 bases between.

The chain has TRBV30 and TRBJ2-1; a weak D match, TRBD1 (5 bases). This CDR3 region has 11 residues. Germline CDR1 GTSNPN, CDR2 SVGIG (reference sequence). Between the trimmed V and J ends, which lost 1 base and 10 bases, there was a span of 8 bases. The CDR3 region is CAWSGGAEQFF. CDR3 DNA: TGTGCCTGGAGTGGGGGCGCCGAGCAGTTCTTC.

The chain has TRBV6-5 and TRBJ2-1; D is possibly TRBD2 (6 bases). Germline V gene lookup returns CDR1 MNHEY and CDR2 SVGAGI. Trimming removed 6 bases from V and 10 bases from J, with 22 bases in between. The CDR3 covers 15 residues. As DNA, the CDR3 is TGTGCCAGCAGCCCTACAAGGGGCCCGGAGGGGGAGCAGTTCTTC. Its translation: CASSPTRGPEGEQFF.

This clone was counted only a few times. V gene TRBV5-1 combines with J gene TRBJ2-2, with TRBD1 matching 11 bases. The CDR3 runs 17 residues. Trimming removed 4 bases from V and 6 bases from J; junction bases left unmatched: 11. Germline-derived CDR1 and CDR2 are SGHRS and YFSETQ. The CDR3 is CASSDLIRTGGSGELFF. The CDR3 DNA reads as TGCGCCAGCAGCGATCTAATAAGGACAGGGGGCTCCGGGGAGCTGTTTTTT.

The chain recombines TRBV5-1 with TRBJ1-5; D remains unclear. The CDR3 has 13 amino acids. The germline gives CDR1 SGHRS, CDR2 YFSETQ. V lost 3 bases and J 5 bases, leaving 9 bases between the germline ends. The CDR3 nucleotides read TGCGCCAGCAGCTCGACACCCGATCAGCCCCAGCATTTT. This encodes CASSSTPDQPQHF.

The rearrangement joins TRBV14 to TRBJ2-2, with D possibly being TRBD1 (7 bases). Germline-derived CDR1 and CDR2 are SGHDN and FVKESK. The germline V and J ends were trimmed by 2 bases and 5 bases, with 18 bases remaining between them. The CDR3 has 17 residues. The CDR3 sequence: CASSQSATGRSTGELFF. CDR3 nucleotides: TGTGCCAGCAGCCAAAGCGCGACAGGGAGGTCGACCGGGGAGCTGTTTTTT.

The chain recombines TRBV9 with TRBJ1-4, with no clear D. CDR1 and CDR2 (germline): SGDLS, YYNGEE. CDR3 length equals 14 residues. V was clipped by 0 bases and J by 2 bases, with 5 bases between them. DNA for the CDR3: TGTGCCAGCAGCGTAGCTTGGACTAATGAAAAACTGTTTTTT. This encodes CASSVAWTNEKLFF.

This chain joins TRBV5-1 and TRBJ2-2, with 9 bases identical to TRBD1. V shed 4 bases, J shed 1 base, and the junction held 5 bases outside the gene matches. The germline gives CDR1 SGHRS, CDR2 YFSETQ. This CDR3 has 16 residues. CDR3 sequence (DNA): TGCGCCAGCAGCCACGACAGGGGGAAGAACACCGGGGAGCTGTTTTTT. It specifies CASSHDRGKNTGELFF.

The rearrangement joins TRBV28 to TRBJ1-6, with D maybe TRBD1 (5 bases). V gave up 5 bases and J gave up 14 bases, with 10 bases separating them. The CDR3 extends over 11 amino acids. Germline V gene sequence: CDR1 MDHEN, CDR2 SYDVKM. The CDR3 loop reads CASSTGLALHF. The CDR3, as DNA: TGTGCCAGCAGTACGGGACTGGCCCTCCACTTT.

A single count supports this clone. The CDR3 protein is CASSRDGQKAYGYTF. The CDR3 DNA reads TGTGCCAGCAGCAGAGACGGACAGAAAGCCTATGGCTACACCTTC. The chain employs TRBV21-1 and TRBJ1-2; the table's D call TRBD1 went unverified against the DNA. TRBV21-1 is classified as a pseudogene. The CDR3 runs 15 residues.

This clone was counted a few times. The gene calls are TRBV7-9 and TRBJ1-2, with D possibly being TRBD1 (5 bases). CDR1 is SEHNR, CDR2 FQNEAQ, per germline (reference sequence). The germline V and J ends were trimmed by 10 bases and 4 bases, with 13 bases remaining between them. The CDR3 is made up of 12 amino acids. The CDR3 protein is CATDADTYGYTF. In DNA, the CDR3 is TGTGCCACCGACGCGGACACCTATGGCTACACCTTC.

The chain is built from TRBV5-1 and TRBJ2-5; D is undetermined. V lost 1 base, J lost 5 bases, and 6 bases lay in between. The CDR3 has 12 residues. Germline CDR1 and CDR2: SGHRS and YFSETQ. This CDR3 is CASSLSWETQYF. The CDR3 DNA reads TGCGCCAGCAGCTTGTCGTGGGAGACCCAGTACTTC.

The V and J genes are TRBV19 and TRBJ2-7; D is unclear. The germline V gene encodes CDR1 LNHDA and CDR2 SQIVND (reference sequence). Trimming took 1 base from V and 2 from J, leaving 12 bases between them. This CDR3 comprises 15 residues. CDR3 loop: CASSIGTGPPYEQYF. The CDR3 DNA reads TGTGCCAGTAGTATAGGAACCGGGCCACCCTACGAGCAGTACTTC. Looking up the rest from reference TRBV19 and TRBJ2-7 gives the full variable domain: DGGITQSPKYLFRKEGQNVTLSCEQNLNHDAMYWYRQDPGQGLRLIYYSQIVNDFQKGDIAEGYSVSREKKESFPLTVTSAQKNPTAFYLCASSIGTGPPYEQYFGPGTRLTVT.

The chain couples TRBV7-9 to TRBJ2-5; D remains ambiguous. CDR3 size: 13 residues. The germline V and J ends were trimmed by 1 base and 5 bases, with 8 bases remaining between them. From germline, CDR1 is SEHNR and CDR2 FQNEAQ (reference sequence). CDR3 in amino acids: CASSLDPAETQYF. Here the CDR3 DNA reads TGTGCCAGCAGCTTAGATCCCGCGGAGACCCAGTACTTC. Full variable domain (rest looked up from reference TRBV7-9 and TRBJ2-5): DTGVSQNPRHKITKRGQNVTFRCDPISEHNRLYWYRQTLGQGPEFLTYFQNEAQLEKSRLLSDRFSAERPKGSFSTLEIQRTEQGDSAMYLCASSLDPAETQYFGPGTRLLVL.

This clone was recorded only once. The chain is built from TRBV6-5 and TRBJ1-1; D unclear. Trimming left V 2 bases short and J 6 bases short, with 4 bases between. The CDR3 runs 11 residues. Germline assignment: CDR1 MNHEY and CDR2 SVGAGI. CDR3: CASSYGPEAFF. As DNA, the CDR3 is TGTGCCAGCAGTTACGGGCCTGAAGCTTTCTTT.

This clone has only a few counts. This chain connects TRBV11-3 to TRBJ2-3; 7 bases map to TRBD2. After removal of 1 base from V and 0 bases from J, the junction contained 4 bases not matched to a gene. The CDR3 consists of 16 residues. Germline-derived CDR1 and CDR2 are SGHNT and YENEEA. The CDR3 DNA reads as TGTGCCAGCAGCTTAGGGTGGCGGGAGAGCACAGATACGCAGTATTTT. Residues: CASSLGWRESTDTQYF.

The V and J genes are TRBV6-5 and TRBJ1-2; no firm D call. This CDR3 has 15 amino acids. The V gene's germline CDR1 is MNHEY and CDR2 SVGAGI. V shed 1 base and J shed 3 bases, with 12 bases lying between them. The CDR3 region is CASSYFAGPYYGYTF. The CDR3 DNA sequence: TGTGCCAGCAGTTACTTCGCCGGGCCTTACTATGGCTACACCTTC.

The chain recombines TRBV27 with TRBJ1-1; 7 bases match TRBD1. The V gene's germline CDR1 is MNHEY and CDR2 SMNVEV (reference sequence). Trimming cost V 3 bases and J 1 base; bases outside gene matches: 20. There are 20 residues in the CDR3. The CDR3 DNA is TGTGCCAGCAGTTTTTTCTACCCGACAGGGAAAGTGTCTCCGAACACTGAAGCTTTCTTT. Amino acids: CASSFFYPTGKVSPNTEAFF.

The chain is built from TRBV28 and TRBJ2-7; D gene unclear. Germline-derived CDR1 and CDR2 are MDHEN and SYDVKM. The CDR3 is made up of 16 amino acids. Trimming pared 5 bases from V and 2 bases from J, leaving 19 bases between. CDR3 protein: CASSPHGPNTAYEQYF. Written as DNA, the CDR3 is TGTGCCAGCAGTCCCCACGGGCCAAACACGGCCTACGAGCAGTACTTC.

There are a few counts of this clone. This chain joins TRBV30 and TRBJ1-1; D ambiguous. The CDR3 loop spans 11 amino acids. Trimming took 0 bases from V and 1 from J, leaving 0 bases between them. The germline CDR1 and CDR2 sequences are GTSNPN and SVGIG (reference sequence). The DNA for the CDR3 is TGTGCCTGGAGTGTGAACACTGAAGCTTTCTTT. Translating it yields CAWSVNTEAFF.

This clone turned up a few times. The chain recombines TRBV27 with TRBJ2-1, with D possibly being TRBD1 (6 bases). Per germline, CDR1 MNHEY and CDR2 SMNVEV (reference sequence). V dropped 10 bases and J dropped 7 bases, with 14 bases sitting between them. The CDR3 spans 12 residues. CDR3 in amino acids: CATNPRGNEQFF. CDR3 nucleotides: TGTGCCACAAATCCCAGGGGAAATGAGCAGTTCTTC.

The chain combines TRBV19 with TRBJ2-3, with a possible D match to TRBD1 (5 bases). In germline, CDR1 is LNHDA, CDR2 SQIVND (reference sequence). This CDR3 is built from 15 residues. Trimming left V 4 bases short and J 0 bases short, with 11 bases between. This CDR3 reads CASSNLQVSTDTQYF. The CDR3 DNA reads as TGTGCCAGTAGTAACTTACAGGTCAGCACAGATACGCAGTATTTT. Using reference TRBV19 and TRBJ2-3 for the parts outside the CDR3, the full variable domain is DGGITQSPKYLFRKEGQNVTLSCEQNLNHDAMYWYRQDPGQGLRLIYYSQIVNDFQKGDIAEGYSVSREKKESFPLTVTSAQKNPTAFYLCASSNLQVSTDTQYFGPGTRLTVL.

The chain uses TRBV5-1 and TRBJ2-5; D is possibly TRBD1 or TRBD2 (5 bases each). Looked up from germline, CDR1 is SGHRS and CDR2 is YFSETQ. The V end lost 0 bases, the J end lost 5 bases, and 8 bases lay between the germline ends. The CDR3 covers 13 residues. The CDR3 here is CASSLAGSETQYF. CDR3 nucleotides: TGCGCCAGCAGCTTGGCAGGGAGCGAGACCCAGTACTTC.